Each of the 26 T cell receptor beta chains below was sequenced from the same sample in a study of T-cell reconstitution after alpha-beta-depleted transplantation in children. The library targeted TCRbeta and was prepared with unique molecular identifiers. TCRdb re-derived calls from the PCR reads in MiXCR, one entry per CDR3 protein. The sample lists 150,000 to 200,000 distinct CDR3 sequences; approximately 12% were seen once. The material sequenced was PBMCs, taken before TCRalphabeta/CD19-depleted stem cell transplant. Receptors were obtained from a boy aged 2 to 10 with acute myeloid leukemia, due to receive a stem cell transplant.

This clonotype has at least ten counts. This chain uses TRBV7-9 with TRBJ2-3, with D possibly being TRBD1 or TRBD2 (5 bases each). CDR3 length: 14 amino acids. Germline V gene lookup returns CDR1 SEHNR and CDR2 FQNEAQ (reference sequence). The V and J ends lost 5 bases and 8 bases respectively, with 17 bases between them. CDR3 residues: CASSGRDARGTQYF. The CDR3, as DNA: TGTGCCAGCAGCGGCAGGGACGCCCGGGGTACGCAGTATTTT.

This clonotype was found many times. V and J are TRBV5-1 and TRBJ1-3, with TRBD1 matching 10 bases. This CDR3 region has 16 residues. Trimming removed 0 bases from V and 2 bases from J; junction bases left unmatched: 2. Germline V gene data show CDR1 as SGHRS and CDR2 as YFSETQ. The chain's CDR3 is CASSLAGQGAGNTIYF. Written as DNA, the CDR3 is TGCGCCAGCAGCTTGGCAGGACAGGGGGCTGGAAACACCATATATTTT.

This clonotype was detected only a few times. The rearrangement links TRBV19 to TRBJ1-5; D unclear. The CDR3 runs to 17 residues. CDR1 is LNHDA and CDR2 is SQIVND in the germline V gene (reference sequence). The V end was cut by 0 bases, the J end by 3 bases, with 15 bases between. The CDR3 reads CASSIDSAVFYNQPQHF. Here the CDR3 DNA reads TGTGCCAGTAGTATAGATTCAGCGGTCTTTTACAATCAGCCCCAGCATTTT.

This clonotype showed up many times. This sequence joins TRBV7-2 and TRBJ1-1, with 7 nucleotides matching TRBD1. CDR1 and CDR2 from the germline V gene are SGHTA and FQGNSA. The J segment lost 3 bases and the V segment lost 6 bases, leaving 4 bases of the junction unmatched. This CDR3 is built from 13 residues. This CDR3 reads CASRGQTYTEAFF. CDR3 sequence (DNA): TGTGCCAGCAGGGGACAGACTTACACTGAAGCTTTCTTT.

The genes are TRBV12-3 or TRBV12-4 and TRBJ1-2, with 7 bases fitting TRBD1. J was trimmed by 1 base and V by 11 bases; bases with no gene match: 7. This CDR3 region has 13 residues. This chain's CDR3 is CASADRNNYGYTF. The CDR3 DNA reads TGTGCCTCCGCGGACAGGAATAACTATGGCTACACCTTC.

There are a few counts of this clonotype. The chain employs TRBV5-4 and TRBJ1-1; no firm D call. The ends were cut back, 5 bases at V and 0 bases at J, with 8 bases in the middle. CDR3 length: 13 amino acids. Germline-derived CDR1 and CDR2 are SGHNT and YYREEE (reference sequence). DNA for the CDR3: TGTGCCAGCAGGAATTACATGAACACTGAAGCTTTCTTT. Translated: CASRNYMNTEAFF.

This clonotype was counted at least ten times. The CDR3 here is CASSLAAASTEAFF. DNA for the CDR3: TGCGCCAGCAGCTTGGCCGCGGCTTCAACTGAAGCTTTCTTT. The chain uses TRBV5-1 and TRBJ1-1; D unresolved. Germline lookup yields CDR1 SGHRS and CDR2 YFSETQ. Between the trimmed V and J ends, which lost 0 bases and 5 bases, there was a span of 11 bases. CDR3 length equals 14 residues.

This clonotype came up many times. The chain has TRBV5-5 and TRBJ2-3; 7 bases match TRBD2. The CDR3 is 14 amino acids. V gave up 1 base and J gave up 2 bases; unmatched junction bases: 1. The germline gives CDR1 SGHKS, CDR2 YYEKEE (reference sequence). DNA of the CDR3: TGTGCCAGCAGCTTGCTAGCGGACACAGATACGCAGTATTTT. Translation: CASSLLADTDTQYF.

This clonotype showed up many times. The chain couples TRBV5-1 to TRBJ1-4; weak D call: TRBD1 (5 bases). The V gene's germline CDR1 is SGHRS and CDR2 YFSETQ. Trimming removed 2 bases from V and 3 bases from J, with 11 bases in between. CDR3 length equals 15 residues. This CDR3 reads CASSFMGDANEKLFF. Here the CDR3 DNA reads TGCGCCAGCAGCTTCATGGGGGACGCTAATGAAAAACTGTTTTTT.

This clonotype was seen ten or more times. CDR3 sequence: CATRGNYWGEGDTEAFF. CDR3 bases: TGTGCCACCAGAGGAAACTACTGGGGTGAGGGCGACACTGAAGCTTTCTTT. The chain combines TRBV15 with TRBJ1-1; unclear D gene. Trimming shortened V by 6 bases and J by 3 bases, and 23 bases separated the two germline ends. CDR3 length: 17 amino acids. Looked up from germline, CDR1 is LNHNV and CDR2 is YYDKDF (reference sequence).

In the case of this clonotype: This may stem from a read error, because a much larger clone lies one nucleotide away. The CDR3 region is CASTPAGGPGTGEMFF. For the CDR3, the DNA is TGTGCCAGCACCCCGGCGGGGGGGCCGGGCACCGGGGAGATGTTTTTT. This rearrangement joins TRBV27 to TRBJ2-2; 9 bases agree with TRBD2. Looked up from germline, CDR1 is MNHEY and CDR2 is SMNVEV (reference sequence). The CDR3 has 16 residues.

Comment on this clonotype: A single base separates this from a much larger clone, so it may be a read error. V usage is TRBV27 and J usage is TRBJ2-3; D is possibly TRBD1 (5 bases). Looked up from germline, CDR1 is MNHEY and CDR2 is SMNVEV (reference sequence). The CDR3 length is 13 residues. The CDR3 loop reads CASSLKETDTRYF. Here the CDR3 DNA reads TGTGCCAGCAGTTTAAAGGAGACAGATACGCGGTATTTT.

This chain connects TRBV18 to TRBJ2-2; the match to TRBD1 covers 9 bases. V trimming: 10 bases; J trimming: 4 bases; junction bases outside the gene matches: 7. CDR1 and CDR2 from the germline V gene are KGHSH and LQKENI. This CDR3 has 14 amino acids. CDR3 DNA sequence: TGTGCCATCCTCCGGGACAGGGCCACCGGGGAGCTGTTTTTT. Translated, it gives CAILRDRATGELFF. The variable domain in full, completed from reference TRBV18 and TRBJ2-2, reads NAGVMQNPRHLVRRRGQEARLRCSPMKGHSHVYWYRQLPEEGLKFMVYLQKENIIDESGMPKERFSAEFPKEGPSILRIQQVVRGDSAAYFCAILRDRATGELFFGEGSRLTVL.

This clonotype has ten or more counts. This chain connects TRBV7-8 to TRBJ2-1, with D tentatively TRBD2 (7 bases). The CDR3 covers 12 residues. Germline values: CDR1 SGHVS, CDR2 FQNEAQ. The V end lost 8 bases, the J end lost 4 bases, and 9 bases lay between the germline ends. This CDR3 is CASEGGYNEQFF. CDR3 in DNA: TGTGCCAGCGAGGGGGGGTACAATGAGCAGTTCTTC.

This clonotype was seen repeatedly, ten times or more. In DNA form, the CDR3 reads TGCAGTGCTAGAGATTACGCGGAGGCCTACAATGAGCAGTTCTTC. Translating gives CSARDYAEAYNEQFF. The chain links TRBV20-1 to TRBJ2-1, with D perhaps TRBD2 (5 bases). The CDR3 length is 15 residues. CDR1 and CDR2 from the germline V gene are DFQATT and SNEGSKA (reference sequence). With 0 bases removed from V and 2 bases from J, the gap between germline ends came to 11 bases.

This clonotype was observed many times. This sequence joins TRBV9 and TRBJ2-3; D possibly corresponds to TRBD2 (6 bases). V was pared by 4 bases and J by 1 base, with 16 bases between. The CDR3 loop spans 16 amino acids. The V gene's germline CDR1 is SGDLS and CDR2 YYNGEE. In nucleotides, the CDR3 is TGTGCCAGCAGCATCACTAGCTCTCGGGGCACAGATACGCAGTATTTT. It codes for CASSITSSRGTDTQYF.

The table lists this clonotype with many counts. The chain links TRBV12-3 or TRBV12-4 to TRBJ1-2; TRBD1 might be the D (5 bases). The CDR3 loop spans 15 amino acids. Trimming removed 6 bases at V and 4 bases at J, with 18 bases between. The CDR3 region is CASSFSLDGGYGYTF. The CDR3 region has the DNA TGTGCCAGCAGCTTCTCTTTGGACGGGGGCTATGGCTACACCTTC.

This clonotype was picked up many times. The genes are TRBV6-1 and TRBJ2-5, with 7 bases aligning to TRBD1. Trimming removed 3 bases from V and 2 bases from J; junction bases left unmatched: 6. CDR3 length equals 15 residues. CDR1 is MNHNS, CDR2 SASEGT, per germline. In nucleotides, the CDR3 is TGTGCCAGCAGTGACGGTGGGACAGTTCAAGAGACCCAGTACTTC. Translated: CASSDGGTVQETQYF.

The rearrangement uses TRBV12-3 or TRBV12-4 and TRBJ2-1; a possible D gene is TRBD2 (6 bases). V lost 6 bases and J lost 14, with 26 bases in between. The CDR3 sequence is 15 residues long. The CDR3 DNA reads TGTGCCAGCAGCCTCGGCGGGGCCCTAAGGCAGAATAAGTTCTTC. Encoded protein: CASSLGGALRQNKFF.

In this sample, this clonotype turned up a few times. The CDR3 nucleotides read TGTGCCAGCACGACTAGCGGGAGCTATGAGCAGTTCTTC. It encodes CASTTSGSYEQFF. The chain carries TRBV7-9 and TRBJ2-1; 12 bases map to TRBD2. The CDR3 runs to 13 residues. The trim removed 7 bases at V and 8 bases at J, leaving 3 bases unmatched. The V gene's germline CDR1 is SEHNR and CDR2 FQNEAQ (reference sequence).

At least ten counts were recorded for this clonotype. The CDR3 reads CASSLAQGWRTEAFF. The DNA of the CDR3 is TGTGCCAGCAGCTTAGCGCAGGGTTGGCGCACTGAAGCTTTCTTT. The chain recombines TRBV7-6 with TRBJ1-1, with a tentative D call TRBD1 (5 bases). The germline V gene has CDR1 SGHVS and CDR2 FNYEAQ. The V gene lost 0 bases and the J gene lost 4 bases, with 12 bases spanning the gap. The length of the CDR3 is 15 residues.

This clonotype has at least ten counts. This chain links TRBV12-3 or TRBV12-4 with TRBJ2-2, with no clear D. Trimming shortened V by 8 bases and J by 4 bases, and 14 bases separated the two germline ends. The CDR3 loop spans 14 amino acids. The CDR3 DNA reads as TGTGCCAGCCAGCATGACCGGGTCACCGGGGAGCTGTTTTTT. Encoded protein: CASQHDRVTGELFF.

The CDR3 coding sequence is TGTGCCAGCAGTCCCGACACCGTACAAGAGACCCAGTACTTC. This codes for CASSPDTVQETQYF. The V gene is TRBV2, the J gene TRBJ2-5; no definite D call. The germline V gene has CDR1 SNHLY and CDR2 FYNNEI. The CDR3 length is 14 residues. Trimming removed 5 bases from V and 2 bases from J, with 12 bases in between.

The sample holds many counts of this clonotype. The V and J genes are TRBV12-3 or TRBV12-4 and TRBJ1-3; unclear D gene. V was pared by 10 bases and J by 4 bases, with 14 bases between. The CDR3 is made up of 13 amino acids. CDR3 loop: CATNLRVGNTIYF. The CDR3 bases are TGTGCCACCAACCTTAGGGTCGGAAACACCATATATTTT.

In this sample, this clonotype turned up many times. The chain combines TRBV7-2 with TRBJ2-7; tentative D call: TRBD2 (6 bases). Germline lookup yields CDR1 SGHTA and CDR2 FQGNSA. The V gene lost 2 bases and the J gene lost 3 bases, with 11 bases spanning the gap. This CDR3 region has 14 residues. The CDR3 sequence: CASSLSSVNYEQYV. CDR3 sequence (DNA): TGTGCCAGCAGCTTATCTAGCGTGAACTACGAGCAGTACGTC.

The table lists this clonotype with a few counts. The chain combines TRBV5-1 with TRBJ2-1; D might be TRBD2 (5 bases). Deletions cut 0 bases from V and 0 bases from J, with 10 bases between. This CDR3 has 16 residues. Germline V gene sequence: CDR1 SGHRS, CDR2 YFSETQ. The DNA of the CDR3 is TGCGCCAGCAGCTTGGTGAGGGCCCTCTCCTACAATGAGCAGTTCTTC. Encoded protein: CASSLVRALSYNEQFF.